This TCR beta chain was identified during a study of radiotherapy plus CTLA-4 blockade in lung cancer. Across the study: There were objective responses in over 15% of patients, and 30% to 35% had disease control. Whole-study results and caveats: TCR clones from tumors expanded in blood after radiotherapy plus ipilimumab. Per reports, early blood T cell clone dynamics, plus interferon-beta, forecast response most strongly.

Comment on this clone: Its antigen is unknown.

Trimming took off 6 bases at V and 1 base at J, with 9 bases between the two ends. The germline CDR1 and CDR2 sequences are MDHEN and SYDVKM. The CDR3 covers 13 residues. Focal radiation with ipilimumab CTLA-4 blockade was given to patients with chemo-refractory metastatic non-small-cell lung cancer. TCRdb keeps only in-frame clones here, not all; method: immunoSEQ multiplex PCR. This table has about 88,000 clones, 55% to 75% appearing once. The TCR was taken from a human donor with non-small cell lung cancer that progressed on radiotherapy plus ipilimumab. Here the sequenced sample was peripheral blood, taken from a patient treated with radiotherapy plus ipilimumab. The chain joins TRBV28 to TRBJ1-1, with a weak D call TRBD1 (5 bases). CDR3 in DNA: TGTGCCAGCAGATCGACAGAGAACACTGAAGCTTTCTTT. The encoded protein is CASRSTENTEAFF.